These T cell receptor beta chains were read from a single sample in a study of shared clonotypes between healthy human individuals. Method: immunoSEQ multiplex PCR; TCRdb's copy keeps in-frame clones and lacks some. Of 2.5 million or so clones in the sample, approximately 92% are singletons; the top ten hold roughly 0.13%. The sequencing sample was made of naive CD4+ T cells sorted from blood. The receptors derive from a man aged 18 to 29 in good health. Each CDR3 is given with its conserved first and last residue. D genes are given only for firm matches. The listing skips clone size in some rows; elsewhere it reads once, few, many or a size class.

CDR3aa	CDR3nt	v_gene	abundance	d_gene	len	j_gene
CASSISIDTQYF	TGTGCCAGCAGTATTTCTATTGATACGCAGTATTTT	TRBV6-1	NA	NA	12	TRBJ2-3
CASSQPGLARYEQYF	TGCGCCAGCAGCCAACCCGGACTAGCCCGCTACGAGCAGTACTTC	TRBV4-1	NA	TRBD2	15	TRBJ2-7
CASSLTQGADTQYF	TGTGCCAGCAGCTTAACTCAGGGCGCAGATACGCAGTATTTT	TRBV7-9	NA	NA	14	TRBJ2-3
CAWSSQPNIPNPQFF	TGTGCCTGGAGTTCACAACCTAATATCCCGAACCCCCAGTTCTTC	TRBV30	NA	NA	15	TRBJ2-1
CAISDGRGGTDTQYF	TGTGCCATCAGTGACGGGCGAGGAGGCACAGATACGCAGTATTTT	TRBV10-3	NA	NA	15	TRBJ2-3
CASSPPIGTDAYEQYF	TGTGCCAGCTCACCACCCATCGGGACAGATGCCTACGAGCAGTACTTC	TRBV18	NA	TRBD1	16	TRBJ2-7
CASSLAASGGPGNEQFF	TGCGCCAGCAGCTTGGCGGCTAGCGGGGGGCCGGGTAATGAGCAGTTCTTC	TRBV5-1	NA	TRBD2	17	TRBJ2-1
CASSLASWTSFF	TGTGCCAGCAGCTTAGCTTCATGGACTTCGTTCTTC	TRBV7-2	NA	NA	12	TRBJ2-1
CAWSVLLIDTQYF	TGTGCCTGGAGTGTCCTATTGATAGATACGCAGTATTTT	TRBV30	NA	NA	13	TRBJ2-3
CASSLTTLAKNIQYF	TGTGCCAGCAGCTTGACAACCCTAGCCAAAAACATTCAGTACTTC	TRBV5-8	NA	NA	15	TRBJ2-4
CASRTPSGSFHEQYF	TGTGCCAGCAGAACCCCTAGCGGGAGTTTCCACGAGCAGTACTTC	TRBV6-1	NA	TRBD2	15	TRBJ2-7
CASSVRLQAGETQYF	TGTGCCAGCAGTGTTAGGCTCCAGGCGGGGGAGACCCAGTACTTC	TRBV2	NA	NA	15	TRBJ2-5
CASSLNGQPQHF	TGTGCCAGCAGTCTCAACGGTCAGCCCCAGCATTTT	TRBV28	NA	NA	12	TRBJ1-5
CASSLVGGGNTDTQYF	TGTGCCAGCAGCTTGGTAGGGGGCGGCAACACAGATACGCAGTATTTT	TRBV5-6	once	TRBD1	16	TRBJ2-3
CASSYPQDRVQPQHF	TGTGCCAGCAGTTACCCACAAGACAGGGTTCAGCCCCAGCATTTT	TRBV6-5	NA	TRBD1	15	TRBJ1-5
CASSLNTGGLTYGYTF	TGTGCCAGCAGCTTGAATACAGGGGGCTTAACCTATGGCTACACCTTC	TRBV5-6	NA	TRBD1	16	TRBJ1-2
CASSPGGFPSSYEQYF	TGCGCCAGCAGCCCCGGGGGTTTTCCTAGCTCCTACGAGCAGTACTTC	TRBV5-1	NA	NA	16	TRBJ2-7
CASSDFERGGSYNEQFF	TGTGCCAGCAGTGATTTTGAGCGGGGGGGCTCCTACAATGAGCAGTTCTTC	TRBV6-1	NA	TRBD2	17	TRBJ2-1
CASSSASSGNTIYF	TGTGCCAGCTCATCCGCAAGCTCTGGAAACACCATATATTTT	TRBV18	once	NA	14	TRBJ1-3
CASSSMENGATSTDTQYF	TGTGCCAGCAGCTCGATGGAAAACGGGGCTACAAGCACAGATACGCAGTATTTT	TRBV7-9	NA	NA	18	TRBJ2-3
CASQRGGNQETQYF	TGTGCCAGCCAAAGAGGAGGTAACCAAGAGACCCAGTACTTC	TRBV5-4	NA	NA	14	TRBJ2-5
CASSLAGWSSYNEQFF	TGTGCCAGCAGCTTGGCCGGGTGGAGCTCCTACAATGAGCAGTTCTTC	TRBV5-6	NA	NA	16	TRBJ2-1
CASSLPGAENEKLFF	TGTGCCAGCAGCCTTCCGGGGGCCGAGAATGAAAAACTGTTTTTT	TRBV5-4	NA	NA	15	TRBJ1-4
CASKGGEKLFF	TGCGCCAGCAAAGGGGGAGAAAAACTGTTTTTT	TRBV10-2	NA	NA	11	TRBJ1-4
CASSYSSGGQETQYF	TGCGCCAGCAGCTACAGTAGCGGGGGACAAGAGACCCAGTACTTC	TRBV5-1	NA	TRBD2	15	TRBJ2-5
CASSWGETQYF	TGCGCCAGCAGCTGGGGGGAGACCCAGTACTTC	TRBV5-1	few	NA	11	TRBJ2-5
CASSQDRGGRGYTF	TGCGCCAGCAGCCAAGATAGGGGGGGCCGGGGCTACACCTTC	TRBV4-3	NA	NA	14	TRBJ1-2
CATSPGVGFGTEAFF	TGTGCCACCAGTCCGGGCGTGGGTTTTGGCACTGAAGCTTTCTTT	TRBV6-5	once	NA	15	TRBJ1-1
CASSRDRGNSPLHF	TGTGCCAGCAGTAGGGACAGGGGTAATTCACCCCTCCACTTT	TRBV28	NA	TRBD1	14	TRBJ1-6
CASSPDRGSKYF	TGTGCCAGCTCACCGGACAGGGGTTCGAAGTACTTC	TRBV18	NA	TRBD1	12	TRBJ2-7
CASSRHTEAFF	TGTGCCAGCAGCCGCCACACTGAAGCTTTCTTT	TRBV7-2	NA	NA	11	TRBJ1-1
CASSLFSNQPQHF	TGTGCCAGCAGCTTGTTTAGCAATCAGCCCCAGCATTTT	TRBV5-8	NA	NA	13	TRBJ1-5